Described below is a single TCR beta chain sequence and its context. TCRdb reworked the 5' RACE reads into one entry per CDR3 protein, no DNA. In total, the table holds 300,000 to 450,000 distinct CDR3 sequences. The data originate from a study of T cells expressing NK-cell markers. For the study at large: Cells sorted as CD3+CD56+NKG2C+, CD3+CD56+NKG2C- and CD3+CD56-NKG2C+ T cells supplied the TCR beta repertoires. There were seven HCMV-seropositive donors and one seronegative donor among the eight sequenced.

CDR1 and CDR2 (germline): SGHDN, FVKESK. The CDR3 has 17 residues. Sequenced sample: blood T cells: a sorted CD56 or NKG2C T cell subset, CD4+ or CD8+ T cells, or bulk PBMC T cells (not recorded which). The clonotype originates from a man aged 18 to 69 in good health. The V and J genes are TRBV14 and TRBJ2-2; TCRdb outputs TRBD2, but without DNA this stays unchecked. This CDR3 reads CASSQRLTAVNTGELFF.